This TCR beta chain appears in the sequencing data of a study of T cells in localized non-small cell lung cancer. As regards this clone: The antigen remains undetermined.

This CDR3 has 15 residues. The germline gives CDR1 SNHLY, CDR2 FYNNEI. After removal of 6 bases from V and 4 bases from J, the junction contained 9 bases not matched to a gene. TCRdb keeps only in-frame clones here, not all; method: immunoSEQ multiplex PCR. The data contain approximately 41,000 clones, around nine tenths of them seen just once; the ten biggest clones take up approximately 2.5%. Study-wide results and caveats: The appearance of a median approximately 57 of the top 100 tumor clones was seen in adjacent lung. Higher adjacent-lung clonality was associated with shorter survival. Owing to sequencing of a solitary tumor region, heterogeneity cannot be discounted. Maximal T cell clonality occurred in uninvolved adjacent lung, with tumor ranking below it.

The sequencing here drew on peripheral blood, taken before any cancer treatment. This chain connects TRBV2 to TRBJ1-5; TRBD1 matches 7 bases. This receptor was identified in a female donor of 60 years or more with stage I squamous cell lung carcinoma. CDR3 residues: CASSPGQHSNQPQHF. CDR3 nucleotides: TGTGCCAGCAGCCCGGGACAGCATTCTAATCAGCCCCAGCATTTT.